The present T cell receptor (beta chain) was sequenced within a study of shared clonotypes between healthy human individuals. Germline-derived CDR1 and CDR2 are SGHKS and YYEKEE (reference sequence). The CDR3 runs 15 residues. V dropped 3 bases and J dropped 0 bases, with 10 bases sitting between them. Sequenced by immunoSEQ multiplex PCR; TCRdb stores in-frame clones only, minus some. The sample comprises about 2.4 million clones, around nine tenths of which are singletons, and around 0.14% rests with the top ten. Specimen: naive CD4+ T cells sorted from blood. The subset denotes: CD45RA+ positively selected. The chain joins TRBV5-5 to TRBJ1-5, with D hard to call. The TCR was taken from a man between 18 and 35 years old in good health. Here the CDR3 reads CASSSTPYSNQPQHF. CDR3 sequence (DNA): TGTGCCAGCAGCTCGACCCCGTATAGCAATCAGCCCCAGCATTTT.